This T cell receptor (beta chain) comes out of a study of blood T cell repertoires in COVID-19. Study-level information: Acute and convalescent COVID-19 samples came from the United States, Italy and Spain. Sources were T cells, B-cell-depleted T cells, or PBMCs; the material itself was cDNA or gDNA.

The data were produced by immunoSEQ multiplex PCR, yet TCRdb's version contains in-frame clones alone and is incomplete. The sample includes more than 85,000 clones, about 70% of them seen just once. CDR1 and CDR2 from the germline V gene are LGHDT and YNNKEL (reference sequence). V shed 4 bases and J shed 4 bases, with 14 bases lying between them. The CDR3 totals 16 residues. The origin of this receptor is a woman aged 55-69 years with acute or convalescent COVID-19. What was sequenced was peripheral blood. The V gene is TRBV3-1 (or the pseudogene TRBV3-2), the J gene TRBJ1-6; D ambiguous. In nucleotides, the CDR3 is TGTGCCAGCAGCCCCCCCGGCTCGGGTTATAATTCACCCCTCCACTTT. This codes for CASSPPGSGYNSPLHF.